Shown below are 7 T cell receptor beta chains from a single sample sequenced in a study of blood T cell repertoires in COVID-19. Generated by immunoSEQ multiplex PCR, the TCRdb table keeps only in-frame clones and is missing some. The repertoire holds around 58,000 clones, with approximately 90% as singletons. The sample was PBMCs or T cells enriched from blood (not recorded which). The receptors shown here come from a woman between 40 and 55 years old who had recovered from COVID-19.

This chain joins TRBV7-3 and TRBJ1-1; D call uncertain. CDR1 and CDR2 from the germline V gene are SGHTA and FQGTGA. V was cut by 3 bases and J by 6 bases, with 14 bases left in between. The length of the CDR3 is 14 residues. CDR3 loop: CASSLVYGRSEAFF. The CDR3 coding sequence is TGTGCCAGCAGCTTGGTGTATGGGAGGTCTGAAGCTTTCTTT.

This chain uses TRBV14 with TRBJ1-1, with D hard to call. There are 12 residues in the CDR3. V was cut by 4 bases and J by 10 bases, with 13 bases left in between. CDR1 and CDR2 (germline): SGHDN, FVKESK. CDR3 in DNA: TGTGCCAGCAGCCTTAGCCCGGGTGCAGCTTTCTTT. Translating gives CASSLSPGAAFF.

CDR3 DNA sequence: TGTGCCAGCAGCTTGGACTTTCGGGATGAGGGCTACACCTTC. Translated, it gives CASSLDFRDEGYTF. The V and J genes are TRBV5-4 and TRBJ1-2; D ambiguous. Trimming left V 0 bases short and J 8 bases short, with 14 bases between. The CDR3 runs 14 residues. Germline V lookup: CDR1 SGHNT, CDR2 YYREEE (reference sequence). Combining the CDR3 with reference TRBV5-4 and TRBJ1-2 gives the whole variable domain ETGVTQSPTHLIKTRGQQVTLRCSSQSGHNTVSWYQQALGQGPQFIFQYYREEENGRGNFPPRFSGLQFPNYSSELNVNALELDDSALYLCASSLDFRDEGYTFGSGTRLTVV.

The chain is built from TRBV7-9 and TRBJ1-4; the D is unclear. There are 13 residues in the CDR3. Trimming shortened V by 1 base and J by 8 bases, and 8 bases separated the two germline ends. Germline loops: CDR1 SEHNR, CDR2 FQNEAQ (reference sequence). CDR3 DNA sequence: TGTGCCAGCAGCTTAGAGCTCGGGGAAAAACTGTTTTTT. Encoded protein: CASSLELGEKLFF. The full variable domain, with the rest looked up from reference TRBV7-9 and TRBJ1-4, is DTGVSQNPRHKITKRGQNVTFRCDPISEHNRLYWYRQTLGQGPEFLTYFQNEAQLEKSRLLSDRFSAERPKGSFSTLEIQRTEQGDSAMYLCASSLELGEKLFFGSGTQLSVL.

The V gene is TRBV19, the J gene TRBJ2-2; tentatively, D is TRBD2 (5 bases). CDR3 length equals 14 residues. V was cut by 5 bases and J by 5 bases, with 12 bases left in between. Germline V gene sequence: CDR1 LNHDA, CDR2 SQIVND (reference sequence). The CDR3 is CASSLSRETGELFF. In DNA, the CDR3 is TGTGCCAGTAGTTTAAGTAGGGAGACCGGGGAGCTGTTTTTT. Together with reference TRBV19 and TRBJ2-2, the CDR3 gives the full variable domain: DGGITQSPKYLFRKEGQNVTLSCEQNLNHDAMYWYRQDPGQGLRLIYYSQIVNDFQKGDIAEGYSVSREKKESFPLTVTSAQKNPTAFYLCASSLSRETGELFFGEGSRLTVL.

Note on this clone: One junction end does not reproduce the germline sequence, and a read error may be involved. The chain links TRBV7-9 to TRBJ2-7, with D unresolved. The germline gives CDR1 SEHNR, CDR2 FQNEAQ (reference sequence). This CDR3 has 10 residues. The CDR3 sequence is CASSLDYLEF. The CDR3 DNA follows: TGTGCCAGCAGCTTAGACTATTTGGAATTC.

This rearrangement joins TRBV9 to TRBJ2-3; tentatively, D is TRBD2 (5 bases). This CDR3 has 15 residues. The ends were cut back, 0 bases at V and 2 bases at J, with 10 bases in the middle. CDR1 is SGDLS and CDR2 is YYNGEE in the germline V gene. Here the CDR3 reads CASSVVALATDTQYF. The CDR3 region has the DNA TGTGCCAGCAGCGTAGTAGCGCTTGCCACAGATACGCAGTATTTT.